The rows below give T cell receptor beta chains drawn from one sample of a study of blood T cells in healthy people across ages. One entry per CDR3 protein, called by TCRdb with MiXCR from the 5' RACE reads. The repertoire holds hundreds of thousands of distinct CDR3 sequences, with more than 45% as singletons. The sample comprised blood. The receptors shown here come from a man aged 25-40 years in good health. CDR3s include the opening cysteine and the closing phenylalanine or tryptophan. Each record gives: clone size, J gene, V gene, D gene, CDR3 protein, CDR3 DNA. The D gene is left open where the match is weak. Clone size, where shown, is once, few, many, or a class for clones that have expanded.

.	TRBJ2-3	TRBV7-2	.	CASSLDRTTDTQYF	TGTGCCAGCAGCTTAGACAGGACCACAGATACGCAGTATTTT
.	TRBJ2-5	TRBV4-3	.	CASSQTSSEETQYF	TGCGCCAGCAGCCAAACAAGTAGCGAAGAGACCCAGTACTTC
.	TRBJ2-1	TRBV6-6	.	CASSPEGLFDEQFF	TGTGCCAGCTCCCCAGAGGGGTTGTTCGATGAGCAGTTCTTC
.	TRBJ1-2	TRBV20-1	.	CSANPTGGYQRPYTF	TGCAGTGCTAATCCCACCGGGGGGTACCAGCGTCCTTACACCTTC
.	TRBJ1-1	TRBV20-1	.	CSAGGASTEAFF	TGCAGTGCCGGTGGGGCAAGCACTGAAGCTTTCTTT
few	TRBJ2-1	TRBV13	TRBD2	CASSRILAGVNEQFF	TGTGCCAGCAGCCGGATACTAGCGGGGGTAAATGAGCAGTTCTTC
many	TRBJ2-7	TRBV20-1	.	CSAPRQGGAYEQYF	TGCAGTGCCCCAAGACAGGGAGGCGCCTACGAGCAGTACTTC
.	TRBJ1-5	TRBV27	TRBD1	CASSPGGQANQPQHF	TGTGCCAGCAGCCCTGGCGGACAGGCCAATCAGCCCCAGCATTTT
.	TRBJ2-7	TRBV7-2	TRBD2	CASRQTSGGGYEQYF	TGTGCCAGCAGGCAAACTAGCGGGGGAGGCTACGAGCAGTACTTC
.	TRBJ2-1	TRBV4-2	TRBD2	CAGSQEVGFAGVQVGHEQFF	TGTGCCGGCAGCCAAGAAGTGGGATTCGCGGGAGTGCAGGTTGGGCATGAGCAGTTCTTC
few	TRBJ1-1	TRBV29-1	TRBD1	CSVRTWTGANTEAFF	TGCAGCGTTCGAACGTGGACAGGGGCGAACACTGAAGCTTTCTTT
.	TRBJ2-7	TRBV14	.	CASSRRQAYEQYF	TGTGCCAGCAGCCGTCGACAGGCCTACGAGCAGTACTTC
once	TRBJ2-1	TRBV14	TRBD2	CASSFLAGGTNEQFF	TGTGCCAGCAGCTTCTTAGCGGGGGGGACAAATGAGCAGTTCTTC